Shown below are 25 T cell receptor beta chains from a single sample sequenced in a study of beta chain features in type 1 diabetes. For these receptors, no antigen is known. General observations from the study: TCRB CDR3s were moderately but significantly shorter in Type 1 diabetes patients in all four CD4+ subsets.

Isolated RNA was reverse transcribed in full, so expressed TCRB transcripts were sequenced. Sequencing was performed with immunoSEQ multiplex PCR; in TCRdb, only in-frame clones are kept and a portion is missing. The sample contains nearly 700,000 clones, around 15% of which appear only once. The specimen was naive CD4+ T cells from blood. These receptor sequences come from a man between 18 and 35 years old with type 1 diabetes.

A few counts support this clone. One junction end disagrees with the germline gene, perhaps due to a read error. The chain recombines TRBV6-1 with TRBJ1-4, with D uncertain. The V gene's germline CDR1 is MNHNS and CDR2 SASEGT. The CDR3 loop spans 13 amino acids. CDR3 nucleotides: TGTGCCAGCAGTAAAGCTACTGATGAAAAACTGTTTTTT. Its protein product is CASSKATDEKLFF.

CDR3 in DNA: TGTGCCAGCACCAAAGAGGGGGCGCGGACTGAAGCTTTCTTT. It translates to CASTKEGARTEAFF. The gene calls are TRBV14 and TRBJ1-1; 7 nucleotides align to TRBD1. The ends lost 7 bases at V and 5 bases at J; junction bases unmatched: 10. The CDR3 has 14 residues. Looked up from germline, CDR1 is SGHDN and CDR2 is FVKESK.

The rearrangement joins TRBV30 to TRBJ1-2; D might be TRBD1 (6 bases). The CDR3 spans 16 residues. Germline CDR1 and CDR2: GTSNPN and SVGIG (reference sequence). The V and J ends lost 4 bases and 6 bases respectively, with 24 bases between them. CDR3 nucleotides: TGTGCCTGGAAGTACTCCGGCCAGGGGCTCGGTGATGGCTACACCTTC. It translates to CAWKYSGQGLGDGYTF.

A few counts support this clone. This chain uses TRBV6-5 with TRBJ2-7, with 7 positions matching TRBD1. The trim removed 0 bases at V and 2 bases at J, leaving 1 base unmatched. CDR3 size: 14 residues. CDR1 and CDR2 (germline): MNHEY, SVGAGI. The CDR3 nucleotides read TGTGCCAGCAGTTACTCGACAGGGCCCTACGAGCAGTACTTC. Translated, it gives CASSYSTGPYEQYF.

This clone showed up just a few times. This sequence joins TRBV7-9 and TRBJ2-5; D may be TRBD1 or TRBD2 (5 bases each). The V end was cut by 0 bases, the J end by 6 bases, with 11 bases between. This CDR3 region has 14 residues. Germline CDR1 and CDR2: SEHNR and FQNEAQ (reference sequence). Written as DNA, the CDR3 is TGTGCCAGCAGCTTAGCCGGCATGGGACAGACCCAGTACTTC. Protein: CASSLAGMGQTQYF.

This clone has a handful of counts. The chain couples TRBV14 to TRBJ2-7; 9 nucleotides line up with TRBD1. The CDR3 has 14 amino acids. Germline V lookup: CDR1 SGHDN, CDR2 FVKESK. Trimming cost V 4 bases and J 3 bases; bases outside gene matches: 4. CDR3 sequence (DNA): TGTGCCAGCAGCCGACAGGGGGGTTTCTACGAGCAGTACTTC. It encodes CASSRQGGFYEQYF.

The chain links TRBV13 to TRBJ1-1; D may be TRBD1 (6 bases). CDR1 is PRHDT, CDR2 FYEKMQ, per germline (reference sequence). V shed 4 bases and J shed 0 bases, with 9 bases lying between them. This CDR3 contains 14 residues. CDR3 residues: CASSWTEMNTEAFF. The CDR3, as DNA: TGTGCCAGCAGCTGGACAGAGATGAACACTGAAGCTTTCTTT.

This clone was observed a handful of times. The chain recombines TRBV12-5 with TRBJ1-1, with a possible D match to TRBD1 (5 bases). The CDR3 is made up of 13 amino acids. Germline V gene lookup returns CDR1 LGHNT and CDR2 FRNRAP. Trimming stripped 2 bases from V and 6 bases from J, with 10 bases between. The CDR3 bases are TGTGCTAGTGGTTTGCGGGGCGCCGCTGAAGCTTTCTTT. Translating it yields CASGLRGAAEAFF.

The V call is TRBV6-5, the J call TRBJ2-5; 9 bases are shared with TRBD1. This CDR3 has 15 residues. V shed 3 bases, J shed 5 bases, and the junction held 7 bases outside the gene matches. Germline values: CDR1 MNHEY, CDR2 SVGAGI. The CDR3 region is CASSYQNRGQETQYF. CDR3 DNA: TGTGCCAGCAGTTATCAAAACAGGGGGCAGGAGACCCAGTACTTC.

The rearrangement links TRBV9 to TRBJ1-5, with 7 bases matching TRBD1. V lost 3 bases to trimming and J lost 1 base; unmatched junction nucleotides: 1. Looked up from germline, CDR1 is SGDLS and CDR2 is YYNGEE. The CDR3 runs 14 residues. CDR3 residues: CASSAQGSNQPQHF. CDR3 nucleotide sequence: TGTGCCAGCAGCGCACAGGGGAGCAATCAGCCCCAGCATTTT.

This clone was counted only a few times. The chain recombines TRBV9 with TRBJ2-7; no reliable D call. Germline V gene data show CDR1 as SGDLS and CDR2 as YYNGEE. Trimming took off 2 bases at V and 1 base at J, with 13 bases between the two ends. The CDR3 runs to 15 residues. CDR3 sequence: CASSVGQTYSYEQYF. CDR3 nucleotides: TGTGCCAGCAGCGTTGGGCAGACCTATTCCTACGAGCAGTACTTC. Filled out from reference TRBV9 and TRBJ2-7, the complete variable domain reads DSGVTQTPKHLITATGQRVTLRCSPRSGDLSVYWYQQSLDQGLQFLIQYYNGEERAKGNILERFSAQQFPDLHSELNLSSLELGDSALYFCASSVGQTYSYEQYFGPGTRLTVT.

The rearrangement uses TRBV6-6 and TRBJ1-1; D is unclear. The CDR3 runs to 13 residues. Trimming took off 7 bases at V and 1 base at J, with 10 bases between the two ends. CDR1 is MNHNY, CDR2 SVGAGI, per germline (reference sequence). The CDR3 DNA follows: TGTGCCAGCACCTACGGCGAGAACACTGAAGCTTTCTTT. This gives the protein CASTYGENTEAFF.

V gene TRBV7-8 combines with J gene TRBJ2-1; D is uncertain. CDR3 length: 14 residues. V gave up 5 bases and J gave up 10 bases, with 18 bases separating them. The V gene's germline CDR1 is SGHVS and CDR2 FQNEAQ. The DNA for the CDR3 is TGTGCCAGCAGCCCGCAGAGTTCCGTGGTGGAGCAGTTCTTC. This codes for CASSPQSSVVEQFF.

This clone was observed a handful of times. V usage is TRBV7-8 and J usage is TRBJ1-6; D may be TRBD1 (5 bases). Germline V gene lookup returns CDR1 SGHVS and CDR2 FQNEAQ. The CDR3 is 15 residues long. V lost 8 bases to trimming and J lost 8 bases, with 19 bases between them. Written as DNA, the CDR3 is TGTGCCAGCGGGGGTCGGGACCCCGGGGATTCACCCCTCCACTTT. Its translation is CASGGRDPGDSPLHF. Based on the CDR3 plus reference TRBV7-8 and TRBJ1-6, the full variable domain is GAGVSQSPRYKVAKRGQDVALRCDPISGHVSLFWYQQALGQGPEFLTYFQNEAQLDKSGLPSDRFFAERPEGSVSTLKIQRTQQEDSAVYLCASGGRDPGDSPLHFGNGTRLTVT.

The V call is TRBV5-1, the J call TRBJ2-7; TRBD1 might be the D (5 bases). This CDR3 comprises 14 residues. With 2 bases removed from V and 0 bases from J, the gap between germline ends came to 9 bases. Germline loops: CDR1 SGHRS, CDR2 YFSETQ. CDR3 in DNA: TGCGCCAGCAGCTTTACCCAGGGCTCCTACGAGCAGTACTTC. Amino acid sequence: CASSFTQGSYEQYF.

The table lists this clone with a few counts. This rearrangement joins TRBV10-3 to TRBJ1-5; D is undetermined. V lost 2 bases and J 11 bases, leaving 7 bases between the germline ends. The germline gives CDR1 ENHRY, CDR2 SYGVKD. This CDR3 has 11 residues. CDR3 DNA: TGTGCCATCAGTGAGGGTTTCGCCCAGCATTTT. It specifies CAISEGFAQHF.

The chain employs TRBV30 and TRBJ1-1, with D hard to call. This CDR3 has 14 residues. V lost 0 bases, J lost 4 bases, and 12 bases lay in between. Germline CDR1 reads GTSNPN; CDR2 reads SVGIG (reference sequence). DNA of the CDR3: TGTGCCTGGAGTGTAAATCTAATGGGCACTGAAGCTTTCTTT. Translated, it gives CAWSVNLMGTEAFF.

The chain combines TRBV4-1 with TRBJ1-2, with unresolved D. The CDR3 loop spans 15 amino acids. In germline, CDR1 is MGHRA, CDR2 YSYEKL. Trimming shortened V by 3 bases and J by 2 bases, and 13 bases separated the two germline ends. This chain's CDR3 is CASSQGQQANYGYTF. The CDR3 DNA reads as TGCGCCAGCAGCCAGGGCCAGCAGGCCAACTATGGCTACACCTTC.

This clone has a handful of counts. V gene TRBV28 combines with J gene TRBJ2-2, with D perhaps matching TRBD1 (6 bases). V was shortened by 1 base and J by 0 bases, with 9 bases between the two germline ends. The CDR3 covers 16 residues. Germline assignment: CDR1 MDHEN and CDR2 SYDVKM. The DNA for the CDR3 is TGTGCCAGCAGTTTATTACAGGGATCGAACACCGGGGAGCTGTTTTTT. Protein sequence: CASSLLQGSNTGELFF.

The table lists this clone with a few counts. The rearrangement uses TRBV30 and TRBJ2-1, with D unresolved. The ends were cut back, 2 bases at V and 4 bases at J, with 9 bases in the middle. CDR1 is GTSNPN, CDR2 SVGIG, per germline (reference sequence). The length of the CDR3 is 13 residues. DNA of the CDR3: TGTGCCTGGAGTAAGGTACAGTACAATGAGCAGTTCTTC. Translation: CAWSKVQYNEQFF.

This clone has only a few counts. The CDR3 region is CATRQGASGNTIYF. DNA for the CDR3: TGTGCCACACGACAGGGGGCCTCTGGAAACACCATATATTTT. This sequence joins TRBV10-3 and TRBJ1-3; 10 bases map to TRBD1. Germline assignment: CDR1 ENHRY and CDR2 SYGVKD. V lost 10 bases, J lost 0 bases, and 3 bases stayed unmatched. The CDR3 runs to 14 residues.

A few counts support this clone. The CDR3 reads CASSLVVLVTAGGISPLHF. DNA for the CDR3: TGTGCCAGCAGCTTAGTCGTTTTGGTGACCGCGGGGGGTATATCACCCCTCCACTTT. The chain is built from TRBV7-9 and TRBJ1-6, with D maybe TRBD1 (5 bases). This CDR3 comprises 19 residues. V was trimmed by 1 base and J by 10 bases, leaving 26 bases between them. CDR1 is SEHNR, CDR2 FQNEAQ, per germline (reference sequence).

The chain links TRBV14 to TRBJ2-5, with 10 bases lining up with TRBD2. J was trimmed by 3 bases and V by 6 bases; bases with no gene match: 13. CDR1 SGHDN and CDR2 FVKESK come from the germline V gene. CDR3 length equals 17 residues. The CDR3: CASSRTVGLAVEETQYF. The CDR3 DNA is TGTGCCAGCAGTCGTACCGTCGGACTAGCGGTAGAAGAGACCCAGTACTTC.

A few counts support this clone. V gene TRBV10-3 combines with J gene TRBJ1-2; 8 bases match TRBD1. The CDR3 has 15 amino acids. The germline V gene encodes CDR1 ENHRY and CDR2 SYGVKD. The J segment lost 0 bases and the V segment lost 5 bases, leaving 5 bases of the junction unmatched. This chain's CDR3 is CAISSRDRTNYGYTF. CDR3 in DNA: TGTGCCATCAGTAGTCGGGACAGGACTAACTATGGCTACACCTTC.

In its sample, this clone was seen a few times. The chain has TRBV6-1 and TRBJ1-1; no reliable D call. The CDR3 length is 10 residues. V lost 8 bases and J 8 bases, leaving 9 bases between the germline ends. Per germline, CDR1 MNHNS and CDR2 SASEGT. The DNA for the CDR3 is TGTGCCAGCCACGGGCAGGAAGCTTTCTTT. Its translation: CASHGQEAFF.